The 24 T cell receptor beta chains below all came from one sample that was sequenced in a study of identifying expanded T cells in peripheral blood. This table comes from immunoSEQ multiplex PCR, and its TCRdb copy is limited to in-frame clones, with some not included. The table lists 50,000 or so clones, roughly nine tenths of them singletons, with 3% to 4% in the top ten. The sequencing input was blood. All receptors derive from a person aged 18 to 75 in good health.

The chain employs TRBV6-6 and TRBJ1-1; the D gene is possibly TRBD1 (5 bases). The germline V gene has CDR1 MNHNY and CDR2 SVGAGI (reference sequence). The CDR3 is 13 amino acids. V lost 5 bases to trimming and J lost 1 base, with 8 bases between them. The CDR3 DNA reads TGTGCCAGCAGTCGTCAGGGGAACACTGAAGCTTTCTTT. Residues: CASSRQGNTEAFF.

J is TRBJ1-1 and V is TRBV9; no definite D call. This CDR3 region has 14 residues. Per the germline V gene, CDR1 is SGDLS and CDR2 is YYNGEE. Trimming removed 3 bases at V and 0 bases at J, with 9 bases between. The CDR3 DNA reads TGTGCCAGCAGCGCTTCCGCCCTGAACACTGAAGCTTTCTTT. Amino acid sequence: CASSASALNTEAFF.

CDR3 sequence reads: CASTAEADGANEQFF. The CDR3, as DNA: TGTGCCAGCACTGCAGAGGCCGATGGGGCCAATGAGCAGTTCTTC. This chain connects TRBV7-2 to TRBJ2-1; TRBD1 is a possible D gene (5 bases). The germline V gene encodes CDR1 SGHTA and CDR2 FQGNSA. Trimming cost V 7 bases and J 6 bases, with 19 bases left between them. This CDR3 has 15 residues.

CDR3 region: CASSLGGRNTEAFF. CDR3 bases: TGTGCCAGCAGCTTGGGGGGAAGGAACACTGAAGCTTTCTTT. The V and J genes are TRBV5-6 and TRBJ1-1; no clear D gene. The germline CDR1 and CDR2 sequences are SGHDT and YYEEEE. This CDR3 region has 14 residues. V was trimmed by 0 bases and J by 1 base, leaving 7 bases between them.

The chain is built from TRBV5-8 and TRBJ2-3; D unresolved. Germline V gene sequence: CDR1 SGHTS, CDR2 YDEGEE. The CDR3 is 13 residues long. V dropped 4 bases and J dropped 3 bases, with 9 bases sitting between them. The CDR3 region is CASSLSWTDTQYF. CDR3 DNA sequence: TGTGCCAGCAGCCTCTCCTGGACAGATACGCAGTATTTT.

This chain joins TRBV9 and TRBJ2-5; 7 bases agree with TRBD1. After removal of 3 bases from V and 5 bases from J, the junction contained 4 bases not matched to a gene. The CDR3 has 13 residues. Germline V gives CDR1 SGDLS, CDR2 YYNGEE. As DNA, the CDR3 is TGTGCCAGCAGCGCCCGACAGGGTGAGACCCAGTACTTC. Protein: CASSARQGETQYF.

This chain uses TRBV10-3 with TRBJ2-7; 9 bases fit TRBD2. The CDR3 covers 14 residues. Germline V gene data show CDR1 as ENHRY and CDR2 as SYGVKD. The ends lost 10 bases at V and 2 bases at J; junction bases unmatched: 9. CDR3 coding DNA: TGTGCCACCGATCCGGGACTAGCTCCCTACGAGCAGTACTTC. It encodes CATDPGLAPYEQYF.

The chain couples TRBV2 to TRBJ1-3; D unclear. Per the germline V gene, CDR1 is SNHLY and CDR2 is FYNNEI. The V gene lost 6 bases and the J gene lost 2 bases, with 5 bases spanning the gap. This CDR3 comprises 12 residues. The CDR3 DNA reads TGTGCCAGCAGGGAGCCTGGAAACACCATATATTTT. It codes for CASREPGNTIYF.

This chain connects TRBV11-2 to TRBJ2-1; possible D gene TRBD2, 6 bases. V gave up 1 base and J gave up 3 bases, with 10 bases separating them. CDR3 size: 15 residues. Germline CDR1 and CDR2: SGHAT and FQNNGV. The CDR3 reads CASSLGRTIYNEQFF. DNA of the CDR3: TGTGCCAGCAGCTTAGGGCGGACTATCTACAATGAGCAGTTCTTC.

J is TRBJ2-7 and V is TRBV28; D is ambiguous. Germline CDR1 and CDR2: MDHEN and SYDVKM. The length of the CDR3 is 13 residues. V was cut by 5 bases and J by 1 base, with 9 bases left in between. DNA of the CDR3: TGTGCCAGCAGTGTAGGAAGATCCTACGAGCAGTACTTC. It is translated as CASSVGRSYEQYF.

This chain uses TRBV6-5 with TRBJ2-3; 8 bases are shared with TRBD2. The CDR3 consists of 16 residues. V lost 4 bases and J lost 4; bases outside the gene matches: 10. CDR1 MNHEY and CDR2 SVGAGI come from the germline V gene. This CDR3 reads CASSSLQRGWADTQYF. In DNA form, the CDR3 reads TGTGCCAGCAGTTCCCTACAGCGGGGGTGGGCAGATACGCAGTATTTT.

The chain links TRBV6-5 to TRBJ2-7, with D perhaps matching TRBD1 (6 bases). The CDR3 contains 13 residues. Germline V CDR1 and CDR2: MNHEY, SVGAGI. V was pared by 5 bases and J by 0 bases, with 8 bases between. The CDR3 loop reads CASSNRASYEQYF. In DNA, the CDR3 is TGTGCCAGCAGTAACAGGGCCTCCTACGAGCAGTACTTC.

This chain uses TRBV11-1 with TRBJ2-1; the D is unclear. The CDR3 is made up of 11 amino acids. Germline V gene sequence: CDR1 SGHAT, CDR2 FQDESV (reference sequence). The V and J ends lost 8 bases and 8 bases respectively, with 10 bases between them. DNA of the CDR3: TGTGCCAGCGGAGCTCTCTATGAGCAGTTCTTC. The encoded protein is CASGALYEQFF.

The CDR3 DNA follows: TGTGCCAGCAGCCTGATGGGGACAGACCAAGAGACCCAGTACTTC. It is translated as CASSLMGTDQETQYF. The rearrangement links TRBV7-2 to TRBJ2-5; 7 bases are a match to TRBD1. The CDR3 length is 15 residues. In germline, CDR1 is SGHTA, CDR2 FQGNSA. V was clipped by 5 bases and J by 0 bases; unmatched bases: 6.

This rearrangement joins TRBV7-2 to TRBJ2-7; 8 bases are a match to TRBD2. Trimming took 3 bases from V and 2 from J; bases not matched to a gene: 9. The germline V gene encodes CDR1 SGHTA and CDR2 FQGNSA. The CDR3 covers 16 residues. CDR3 DNA: TGTGCCAGCAGCTTTTCAGCTGGCGGGGGGACCTACGAGCAGTACTTC. This encodes CASSFSAGGGTYEQYF.

This chain uses TRBV25-1 with TRBJ1-1; tentative D call: TRBD1 (5 bases). This CDR3 is built from 14 residues. From germline, CDR1 is MGHDK and CDR2 SYGVNS. Between the trimmed V and J ends, which lost 5 bases and 6 bases, there was a span of 16 bases. The CDR3 region is CASSTQSGGAEAFF. The CDR3 nucleotides read TGTGCCAGCAGTACCCAGTCGGGGGGTGCTGAAGCTTTCTTT.

This chain links TRBV4-1 with TRBJ1-1; D unresolved. Germline V gene lookup returns CDR1 MGHRA and CDR2 YSYEKL. This CDR3 contains 13 residues. V shed 3 bases and J shed 3 bases, with 8 bases lying between them. The CDR3 loop reads CASSQGVHTEAFF. Here the CDR3 DNA reads TGCGCCAGCAGCCAGGGAGTACACACTGAAGCTTTCTTT.

The chain couples TRBV16 to TRBJ2-7; the D gene is possibly TRBD2 (5 bases). The CDR3 extends over 15 amino acids. The V gene's germline CDR1 is KGHSY and CDR2 FQNENV. Trimming removed 0 bases from V and 2 bases from J, with 11 bases in between. The CDR3 DNA follows: TGTGCCAGCAGCCAATCGACGACTACCCCCTACGAGCAGTACTTC. Encoded protein: CASSQSTTTPYEQYF.

The V and J genes are TRBV4-1 and TRBJ1-4; a weak D match, TRBD1 (5 bases). CDR1 and CDR2 from the germline V gene are MGHRA and YSYEKL. This CDR3 is 15 amino acids long. The V end lost 4 bases, the J end lost 0 bases, and 9 bases lay between the germline ends. The CDR3 reads CASSPPGATNEKLFF. The DNA for the CDR3 is TGCGCCAGCAGCCCACCGGGGGCAACTAATGAAAAACTGTTTTTT.

V and J are TRBV10-1 and TRBJ1-1, with D perhaps matching TRBD1 (5 bases). This CDR3 spans 12 amino acids. Germline V gene sequence: CDR1 WNHNN, CDR2 SYGVQD (reference sequence). CDR3 sequence: CDRRGTNTEAFF. In DNA form, the CDR3 reads TGCGACCGGAGAGGGACGAACACTGAAGCTTTCTTT.

The V gene is TRBV7-9, the J gene TRBJ2-1, with a tentative D call TRBD2 (6 bases). CDR3 size: 17 residues. Germline CDR1 reads SEHNR; CDR2 reads FQNEAQ (reference sequence). Trimming cost V 3 bases and J 5 bases, with 20 bases left between them. As DNA, the CDR3 is TGTGCCAGCAGCTTCCCCTCCCGGAGGGAGCGGGACAATGAGCAGTTCTTC. Its translation is CASSFPSRRERDNEQFF.

The rearrangement uses TRBV12-2 and TRBJ2-7; TRBD1, the table's D call, was not compared with the DNA. TRBV12-2 is a listed pseudogene. This CDR3 region has 15 residues. Here the CDR3 reads CASRKRTGASYEQYF. The CDR3 DNA follows: TGTGCAAGTCGGAAAAGAACAGGGGCGTCCTACGAGCAGTACTTC.

J is TRBJ2-1 and V is TRBV5-1, with TRBD1 matching 8 bases. The germline V gene encodes CDR1 SGHRS and CDR2 YFSETQ. The CDR3 is 16 residues long. Trimming cost V 0 bases and J 5 bases; bases outside gene matches: 7. The DNA for the CDR3 is TGCGCCAGCAGCTTGGATCCAGGGGGCCAACACAATGAGCAGTTCTTC. Translated: CASSLDPGGQHNEQFF.

V gene TRBV9 combines with J gene TRBJ1-5, with a possible D match to TRBD1 (5 bases). The CDR3 has 14 amino acids. Per germline, CDR1 SGDLS and CDR2 YYNGEE. V gave up 7 bases and J gave up 1 base, with 12 bases separating them. This chain's CDR3 is CASADGASNQPQHF. The CDR3 nucleotides read TGTGCCAGCGCGGACGGGGCAAGCAATCAGCCCCAGCATTTT. The complete variable domain, with remaining parts taken from reference TRBV9 and TRBJ1-5, reads DSGVTQTPKHLITATGQRVTLRCSPRSGDLSVYWYQQSLDQGLQFLIQYYNGEERAKGNILERFSAQQFPDLHSELNLSSLELGDSALYFCASADGASNQPQHFGDGTRLSIL.